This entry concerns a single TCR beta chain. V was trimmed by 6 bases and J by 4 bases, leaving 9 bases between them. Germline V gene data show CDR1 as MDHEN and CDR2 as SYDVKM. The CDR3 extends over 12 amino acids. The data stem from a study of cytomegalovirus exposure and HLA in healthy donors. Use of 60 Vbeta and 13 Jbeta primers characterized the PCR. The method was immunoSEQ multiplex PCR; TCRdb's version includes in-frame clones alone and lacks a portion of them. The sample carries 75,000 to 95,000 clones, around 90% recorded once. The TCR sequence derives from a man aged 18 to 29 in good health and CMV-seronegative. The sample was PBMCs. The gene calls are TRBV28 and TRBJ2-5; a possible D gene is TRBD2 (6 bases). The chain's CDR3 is CASSWRGETQYF. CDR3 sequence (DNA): TGTGCCAGCAGCTGGAGGGGAGAGACCCAGTACTTC.